This is a list of T cell receptor beta chains from one sample in a study of tumor-infiltrating lymphocytes in primary liver carcinoma. MiXCR, run by TCRdb on the multiplex PCR reads, gives a single entry per CDR3 protein. There are hundreds of thousands of distinct CDR3 sequences in the sample; approximately 60% occur only once, and about 9.4% lies in the top ten. Sequenced input: peripheral blood. Receptors were obtained from a middle-aged man with primary liver carcinoma and hepatitis B virus infection. The CDR3 runs from the conserved cysteine through the conserved F or W. D genes are given only for firm matches. The listing skips clone size in some rows; elsewhere it reads once, few, many or a size class.

v_call	d_call	j_call	clone_size	cdr3_nt	cdr3_aa
TRBV20-1	.	TRBJ1-2	once	TGCAGTGCTAACCGGGCTACAGGCTACACCTTC	CSANRATGYTF
TRBV12-3/TRBV12-4	TRBD1	TRBJ1-2	.	TGTGCCAGCAGTTTAGGGACAGGGGGCTATGACTACGCCTTC	CASSLGTGGYDYAF
TRBV6-2/TRBV6-3	TRBD2	TRBJ2-2	once	TGTGCCGGCAGTTACTTGGCTAGCGGGAGTAAAACCGGGGAGCTGTTTTTT	CAGSYLASGSKTGELFF
TRBV29-1	.	TRBJ2-2	many	TGCAGCGTTGGGACCAACACCGGGGAGCTGTTTTTT	CSVGTNTGELFF
TRBV11-3	.	TRBJ2-5	.	TGTGCCAGCAACCCCGGGACTGGCGGGAGCAGGGGACAAGAGACCCAGTACTTC	CASNPGTGGSRGQETQYF
TRBV5-4	TRBD1	TRBJ1-2	many	TGTGCCAGCAGTTGGGGACAGGCGTACACCTTC	CASSWGQAYTF
TRBV11-2	.	TRBJ2-3	.	TGTGCCACCAGCTTAGAGAGGGCAGATACACAGTATTTT	CATSLERADTQYF
TRBV11-3	.	TRBJ2-2	.	TGTGCCAGCAGCTTCTCGGCAGCGAACACTGGGGAGCTGTTTTTT	CASSFSAANTGELFF
TRBV12-3/TRBV12-4	.	TRBJ1-6	many	TGTGCCAGCAGTTTAGGACCGTATAATTCACCCCTCCACTTT	CASSLGPYNSPLHF
TRBV5-1	.	TRBJ2-2	.	TGCGCCAGCAGCTTGGCCGCGACTATGACCGGGGAGCTGTTTTTT	CASSLAATMTGELFF
TRBV7-9	.	TRBJ1-1	.	TGTGCCAGCAGCTTAGACGGCGGAAACACTGAAGCTTTCTTT	CASSLDGGNTEAFF
TRBV6-6	TRBD1	TRBJ1-4	many	TGTGCCAGCAGTTACTCGGGACAGGGAAATGAAAAACTGTTTTTT	CASSYSGQGNEKLFF
TRBV5-4	TRBD2	TRBJ2-1	.	TGTGCCAGCAGCTACCAACTAGCGGGAAAGGGGGAGCAGTTCTTC	CASSYQLAGKGEQFF
TRBV29-1	.	TRBJ2-7	many	TGCAGCGTTGAGTATTATGAGGACAGTTACGAGCAGTACTTC	CSVEYYEDSYEQYF
TRBV10-3	.	TRBJ1-4	.	TGTGCCATCAAGCCCGGGACGGATGAGAAACTGTTTTTT	CAIKPGTDEKLFF
TRBV6-5	TRBD1	TRBJ1-1	many	TGTGCCAGCAGTTCCCGACAGGGGACTGAAGCTTTCTTT	CASSSRQGTEAFF
TRBV6-1	.	TRBJ1-5	.	TGTGCCAGCAGTGATGGAGGGGTCGGTAATCAGCCCCAGCATTTT	CASSDGGVGNQPQHF
TRBV25-1	TRBD1	TRBJ1-2	few	TGTGCCAGCTCTGACAGGGTAGACGGCTACACCTTC	CASSDRVDGYTF
TRBV5-6	TRBD1	TRBJ2-5	many	TGTGCCAGCAGATCGACAGGGGGATCGTACCAAGAGACCCAGTACTTC	CASRSTGGSYQETQYF
TRBV6-2/TRBV6-3	.	TRBJ1-1	.	TGTGCCAGCAGTTACTCGATAGAGGTGACTGAAGCTTTCTTT	CASSYSIEVTEAFF
TRBV4-1	.	TRBJ2-3	many	TGCGCCAGCAAGGTGGCGGAGGGGGCAGATACGCAGTATTTT	CASKVAEGADTQYF
TRBV28	.	TRBJ2-5	once	TGTGCCAGCAGAAAGGAGATCCAAGAGACCCAGTACTTC	CASRKEIQETQYF
TRBV6-1	.	TRBJ1-5	.	TGTGCCAGCAGTGAAAGGGGGTTCTATCATCCTCAGCATTTT	CASSERGFYHPQHF
TRBV11-1	TRBD1	TRBJ2-5	.	TGTGCAAGTACCGCCGGGACAGGGGTAGAGACCCAGTACTTC	CASTAGTGVETQYF
TRBV6-1	.	TRBJ2-7	.	TGTGCCAGTTTCGGGGACGCCTACGAGCAGTACTTC	CASFGDAYEQYF
TRBV6-6	.	TRBJ2-1	few	TGTGCCAGCAGTTTTGGAGACTCTCAGTTCTTC	CASSFGDSQFF
TRBV6-5	.	TRBJ1-1	many	TGTGCCAGCATTTCGAACGGGGCGACTTTCTTT	CASISNGATFF
TRBV5-6	TRBD2	TRBJ2-1	.	TGTGCCAGCAGCTGGAGACTAGCGGGAGTCAAGAGCTCCTACAATGAGCAGTTCTTC	CASSWRLAGVKSSYNEQFF
TRBV6-1	.	TRBJ2-1	once	TGTGCCAGCACCTCTGAGGACTACGGATACTATGAGCAGTTCTTC	CASTSEDYGYYEQFF
TRBV28	.	TRBJ2-5	.	TGTGCCAGCAGAGGGCTGGGGGAGACCCAGTACTTC	CASRGLGETQYF
TRBV6-1	.	TRBJ2-1	.	TGTGCCACTACTCGGGAGCCCCAGACCTATGAGCAGTTCTTC	CATTREPQTYEQFF
TRBV18	.	TRBJ1-3	.	TGTGCCAGCTCATCAGACACTGGAAACACCATATATTTT	CASSSDTGNTIYF